One and the same sample provided the 6 T cell receptor beta chains below, sequenced in a study of T-cell reconstitution after alpha-beta-depleted transplantation in children. The TCRbeta library incorporated unique molecular identifiers. TCRdb reanalysed the PCR reads using MiXCR and keeps one entry per CDR3 protein. The sample has about 580,000 distinct CDR3 sequences; 27% are singletons. Sequencing used PBMCs, obtained before TCRalphabeta/CD19-depleted stem cell transplant. The origin of the receptors is a boy younger than two with Wiskott-Aldrich syndrome, due to receive a stem cell transplant.

Worth noting for this clonotype: The junction differs from germline at one of its ends, possibly a read error. This CDR3 is CSARSDRLFKPTGELFF. As DNA, the CDR3 is TGCAGCGCTAGGTCGGACAGGCTCTTTAAACCAACCGGGGAGCTGTTTTTT. The chain joins TRBV20-1 to TRBJ2-2, with 7 positions matching TRBD1. Germline-derived CDR1 and CDR2 are DFQATT and SNEGSKA (reference sequence). This CDR3 spans 17 amino acids.

The chain couples TRBV11-2 to TRBJ1-1; no clear D gene. CDR3 length: 14 amino acids. V lost 2 bases, J lost 7 bases, and 14 bases lay in between. CDR1 SGHAT and CDR2 FQNNGV come from the germline V gene. The CDR3 DNA is TGTGCCAGCAGCTTACAGCCCCCCCCAATTGAAGCTTTCTTT. Its translation is CASSLQPPPIEAFF. The full variable domain, its missing parts supplied by reference TRBV11-2 and TRBJ1-1, is EAGVAQSPRYKIIEKRQSVAFWCNPISGHATLYWYQQILGQGPKLLIQFQNNGVVDDSQLPKDRFSAERLKGVDSTLKIQPAKLEDSAVYLCASSLQPPPIEAFFGQGTRLTVV.

CDR3 region: CASSLQGGNEQFF. In nucleotides, the CDR3 is TGCGCCAGCAGCTTGCAGGGTGGGAATGAGCAGTTCTTC. This chain connects TRBV5-1 to TRBJ2-1, with D possibly TRBD1 on 5 matching bases. Germline V gene data show CDR1 as SGHRS and CDR2 as YFSETQ. The V end lost 1 base, the J end lost 7 bases, and 9 bases lay between the germline ends. The CDR3 extends over 13 amino acids.

The V gene is TRBV20-1, the J gene TRBJ2-7, with TRBD2 matching over 11 bases. Looked up from germline, CDR1 is DFQATT and CDR2 is SNEGSKA (reference sequence). Losses at the gene ends were 6 bases for V and 3 bases for J; bases not matched to a gene: 10. The CDR3 spans 15 residues. The DNA for the CDR3 is TGCAGTGCAAAGAGACCGGGACTAGCGGACTACGAGCAGTACTTC. This encodes CSAKRPGLADYEQYF.

This sequence joins TRBV27 and TRBJ1-6; 7 bases match TRBD1. After removal of 6 bases from V and 9 bases from J, the junction contained 14 bases not matched to a gene. The CDR3 length is 16 residues. The germline V gene has CDR1 MNHEY and CDR2 SMNVEV (reference sequence). CDR3 in amino acids: CASSRTTRDRASPLHF. The CDR3 bases are TGTGCCAGCAGCAGAACTACCCGGGACAGAGCTTCACCCCTCCACTTT.

The genes are TRBV20-1 and TRBJ2-3; 9 bases line up with TRBD2. Germline CDR1 and CDR2: DFQATT and SNEGSKA (reference sequence). Trimming cost V 4 bases and J 4 bases; bases outside gene matches: 9. The CDR3 has 15 residues. This CDR3 reads CSAIPSGILADTQYF. The CDR3, as DNA: TGCAGTGCTATCCCTAGCGGGATCTTGGCAGATACGCAGTATTTT.